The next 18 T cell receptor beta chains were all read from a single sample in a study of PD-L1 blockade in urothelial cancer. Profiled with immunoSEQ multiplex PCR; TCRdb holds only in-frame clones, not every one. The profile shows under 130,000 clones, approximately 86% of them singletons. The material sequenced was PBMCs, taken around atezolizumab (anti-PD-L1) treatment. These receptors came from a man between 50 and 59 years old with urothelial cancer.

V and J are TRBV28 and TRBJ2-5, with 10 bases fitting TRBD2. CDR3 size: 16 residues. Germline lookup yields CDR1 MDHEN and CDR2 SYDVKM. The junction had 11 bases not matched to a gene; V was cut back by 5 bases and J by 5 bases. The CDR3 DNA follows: TGTGCCAGCAGTCGGGGACTAGCGTGGGAAAGGGAGACCCAGTACTTC. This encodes CASSRGLAWERETQYF.

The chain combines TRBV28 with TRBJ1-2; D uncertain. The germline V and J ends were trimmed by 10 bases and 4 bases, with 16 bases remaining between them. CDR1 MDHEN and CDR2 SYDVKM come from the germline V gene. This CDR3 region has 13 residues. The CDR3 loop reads CATLRPGFYGYTF. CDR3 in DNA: TGTGCCACCCTCCGCCCGGGATTCTATGGCTACACCTTC.

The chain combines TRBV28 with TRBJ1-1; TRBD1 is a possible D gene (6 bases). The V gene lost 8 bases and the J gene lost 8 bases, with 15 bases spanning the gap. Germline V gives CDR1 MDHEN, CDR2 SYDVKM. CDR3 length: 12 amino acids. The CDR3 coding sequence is TGTGCCAGCGCAAGTCCGGGGACAGAAGCTTTCTTT. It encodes CASASPGTEAFF.

In DNA form, the CDR3 reads TGTGCCAGTAGTATTCGCGGGGGAGGGAGCTCCTATAATTCACCCCTCCACTTT. Its protein is CASSIRGGGSSYNSPLHF. The chain uses TRBV19 and TRBJ1-6; the D gene is possibly TRBD1 (5 bases). The germline CDR1 and CDR2 sequences are LNHDA and SQIVND (reference sequence). V was pared by 3 bases and J by 0 bases, with 15 bases between. The CDR3 has 18 residues.

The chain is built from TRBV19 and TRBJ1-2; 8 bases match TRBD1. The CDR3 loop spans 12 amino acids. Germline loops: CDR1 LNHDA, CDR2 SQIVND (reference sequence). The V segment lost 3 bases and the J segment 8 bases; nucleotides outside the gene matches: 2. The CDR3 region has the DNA TGTGCCAGTAGTATCGGGACAGGCGGCTACACCTTC. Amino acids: CASSIGTGGYTF.

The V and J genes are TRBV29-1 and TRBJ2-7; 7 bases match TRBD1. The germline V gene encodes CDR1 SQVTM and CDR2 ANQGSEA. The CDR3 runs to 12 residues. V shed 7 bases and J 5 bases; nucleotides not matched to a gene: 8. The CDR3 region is CSATTGRHEQYF. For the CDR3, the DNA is TGCAGCGCCACGACAGGGAGACACGAGCAGTACTTC.

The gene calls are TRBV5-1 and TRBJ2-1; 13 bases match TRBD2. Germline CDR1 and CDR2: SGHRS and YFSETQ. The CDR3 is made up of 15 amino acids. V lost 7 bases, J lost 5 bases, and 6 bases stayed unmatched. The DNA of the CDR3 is TGCGCCAGCCTGGGGACTAGCGGGATCCACAATGAGCAGTTCTTC. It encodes CASLGTSGIHNEQFF.

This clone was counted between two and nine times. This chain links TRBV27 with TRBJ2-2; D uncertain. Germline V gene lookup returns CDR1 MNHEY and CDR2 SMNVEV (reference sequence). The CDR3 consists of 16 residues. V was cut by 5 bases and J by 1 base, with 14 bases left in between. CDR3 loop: CASSVMGTENTGELFF. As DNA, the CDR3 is TGTGCCAGCAGTGTGATGGGCACCGAGAACACCGGGGAGCTGTTTTTT.

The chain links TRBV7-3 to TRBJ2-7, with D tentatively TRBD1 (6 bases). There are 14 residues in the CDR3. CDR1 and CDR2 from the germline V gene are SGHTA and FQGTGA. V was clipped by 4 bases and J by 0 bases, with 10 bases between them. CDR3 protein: CASSYSGDSYEQYF. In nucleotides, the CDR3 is TGTGCCAGCAGCTATTCAGGGGACTCCTACGAGCAGTACTTC.

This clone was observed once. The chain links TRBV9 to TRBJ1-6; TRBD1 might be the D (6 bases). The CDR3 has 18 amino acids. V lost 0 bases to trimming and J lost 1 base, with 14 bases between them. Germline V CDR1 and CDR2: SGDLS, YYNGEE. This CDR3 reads CASSVAAGGASYNSPLHF. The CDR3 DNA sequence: TGTGCCAGCAGCGTAGCCGCCGGGGGGGCGTCCTATAATTCACCCCTCCACTTT.

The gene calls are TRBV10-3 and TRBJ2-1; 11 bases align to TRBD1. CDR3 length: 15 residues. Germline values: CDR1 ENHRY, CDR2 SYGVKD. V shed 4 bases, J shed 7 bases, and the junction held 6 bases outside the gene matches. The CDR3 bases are TGTGCCATCAGTGTTGGGACAGGGGGGGTAAATGAGCAGTTCTTC. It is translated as CAISVGTGGVNEQFF.

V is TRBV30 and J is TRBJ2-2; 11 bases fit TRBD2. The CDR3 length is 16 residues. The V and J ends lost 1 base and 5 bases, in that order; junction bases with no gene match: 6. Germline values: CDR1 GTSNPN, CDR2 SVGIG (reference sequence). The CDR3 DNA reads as TGTGCCTGGAGTGGTCTAGCGGGAGGTCGGACCGGGGAGCTGTTTTTT. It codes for CAWSGLAGGRTGELFF. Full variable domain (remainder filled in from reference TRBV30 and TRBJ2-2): SQTIHQWPATLVQPVGSPLSLECTVEGTSNPNLYWYRQAAGRGLQLLFYSVGIGQISSEVPQNLSASRPQDRQFILSSKKLLLSDSGFYLCAWSGLAGGRTGELFFGEGSRLTVL.

The CDR3 reads CASSLASDRRDTQYF. The CDR3 DNA reads as TGTGCCAGCAGCTTGGCCTCCGACAGGAGGGATACGCAGTATTTT. The rearrangement joins TRBV5-4 to TRBJ2-3, with D perhaps matching TRBD1 (6 bases). Germline V gene sequence: CDR1 SGHNT, CDR2 YYREEE (reference sequence). This CDR3 comprises 15 residues. The ends were cut back, 0 bases at V and 6 bases at J, with 14 bases in the middle.

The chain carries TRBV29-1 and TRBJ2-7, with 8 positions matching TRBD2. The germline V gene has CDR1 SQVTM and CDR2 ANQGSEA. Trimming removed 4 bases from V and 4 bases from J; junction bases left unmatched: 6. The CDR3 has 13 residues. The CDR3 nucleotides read TGCAGCGTTGTCAGCGGGAGTCTGTACGAGCAGTACTTC. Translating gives CSVVSGSLYEQYF.

CDR3 in amino acids: CASRQRTSGNWNYEQYF. The CDR3 DNA reads TGTGCCAGCAGGCAAAGGACTAGCGGGAATTGGAACTACGAGCAGTACTTC. V usage is TRBV2 and J usage is TRBJ2-7; 12 nucleotides match TRBD2. Germline CDR1 is SNHLY and CDR2 is FYNNEI. The CDR3 consists of 17 residues. The V gene end was trimmed by 6 bases and the J gene end by 3 bases; junction bases not matched to a gene: 12. Based on the CDR3 plus reference TRBV2 and TRBJ2-7, the full variable domain is EPEVTQTPSHQVTQMGQEVILRCVPISNHLYFYWYRQILGQKVEFLVSFYNNEISEKSEIFDDQFSVERPDGSNFTLKIRSTKLEDSAMYFCASRQRTSGNWNYEQYFGPGTRLTVT.

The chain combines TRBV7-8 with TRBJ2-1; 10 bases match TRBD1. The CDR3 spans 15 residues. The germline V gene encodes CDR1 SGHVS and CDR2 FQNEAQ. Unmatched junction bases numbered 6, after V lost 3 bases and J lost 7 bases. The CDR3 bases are TGTGCCAGCAGCTTGGCCGGGACAGGGGCAAATGAGCAGTTCTTC. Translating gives CASSLAGTGANEQFF.

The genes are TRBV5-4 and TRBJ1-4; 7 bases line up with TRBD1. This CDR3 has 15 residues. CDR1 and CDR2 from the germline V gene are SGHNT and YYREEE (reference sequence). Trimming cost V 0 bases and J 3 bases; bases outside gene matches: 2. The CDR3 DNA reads TGTGCCAGCAGCTTGGCGGGACAGTCTAATGAAAAACTGTTTTTT. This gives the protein CASSLAGQSNEKLFF.

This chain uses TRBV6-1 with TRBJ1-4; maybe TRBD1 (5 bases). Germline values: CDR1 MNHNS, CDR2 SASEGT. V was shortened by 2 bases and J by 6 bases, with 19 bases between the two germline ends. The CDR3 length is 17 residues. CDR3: CASSEYGGTPADEKLFF. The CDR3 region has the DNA TGTGCCAGCAGTGAATACGGGGGGACCCCTGCGGATGAAAAACTGTTTTTT.